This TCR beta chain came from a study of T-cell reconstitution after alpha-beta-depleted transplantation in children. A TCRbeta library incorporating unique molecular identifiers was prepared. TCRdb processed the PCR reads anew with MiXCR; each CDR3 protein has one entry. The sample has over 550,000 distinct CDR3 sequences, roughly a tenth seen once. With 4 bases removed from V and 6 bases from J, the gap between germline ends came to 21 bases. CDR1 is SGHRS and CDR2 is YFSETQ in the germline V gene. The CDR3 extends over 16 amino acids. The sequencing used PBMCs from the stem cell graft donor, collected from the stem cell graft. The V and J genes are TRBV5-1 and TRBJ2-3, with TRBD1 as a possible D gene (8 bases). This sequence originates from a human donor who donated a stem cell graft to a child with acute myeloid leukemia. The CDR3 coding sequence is TGCGCCAGCAGCGTTCTACAGGGGGAGGGGTCCGATACGCAGTATTTT. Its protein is CASSVLQGEGSDTQYF.